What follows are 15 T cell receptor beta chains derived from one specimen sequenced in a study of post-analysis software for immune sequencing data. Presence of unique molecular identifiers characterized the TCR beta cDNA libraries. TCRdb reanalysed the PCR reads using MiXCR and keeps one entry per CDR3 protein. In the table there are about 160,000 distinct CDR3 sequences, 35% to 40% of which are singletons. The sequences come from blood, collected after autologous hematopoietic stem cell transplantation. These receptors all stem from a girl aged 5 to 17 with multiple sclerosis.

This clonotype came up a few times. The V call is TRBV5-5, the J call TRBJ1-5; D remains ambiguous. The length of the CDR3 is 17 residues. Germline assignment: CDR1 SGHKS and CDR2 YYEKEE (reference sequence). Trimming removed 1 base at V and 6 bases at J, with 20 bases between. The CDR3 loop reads CASSLIFRNGVGQPQHF. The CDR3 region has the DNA TGTGCCAGCAGCTTGATTTTCAGGAATGGGGTAGGTCAGCCCCAGCATTTT.

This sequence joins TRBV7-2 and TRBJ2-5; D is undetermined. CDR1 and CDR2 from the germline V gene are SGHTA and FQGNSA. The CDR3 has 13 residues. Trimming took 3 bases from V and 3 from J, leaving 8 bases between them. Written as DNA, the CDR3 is TGTGCCAGCAGCTTGTTGATTGAAGAGACCCAGTACTTC. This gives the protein CASSLLIEETQYF. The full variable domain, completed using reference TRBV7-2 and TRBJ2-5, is GAGVSQSPSNKVTEKGKDVELRCDPISGHTALYWYRQSLGQGLEFLIYFQGNSAPDKSGLPSDRFSAERTGGSVSTLTIQRTQQEDSAVYLCASSLLIEETQYFGPGTRLLVL.

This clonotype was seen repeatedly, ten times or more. CDR3 in amino acids: CATGYGQHNEKLFF. CDR3 nucleotides: TGTGCCACGGGTTACGGACAGCATAATGAAAAACTGTTTTTT. The J gene is TRBJ1-4, the V gene TRBV15; D is perhaps TRBD1 (6 bases). CDR1 and CDR2 from the germline V gene are LNHNV and YYDKDF (reference sequence). V was shortened by 9 bases and J by 4 bases, with 15 bases between the two germline ends. The CDR3 has 14 amino acids. Supplemented by reference TRBV15 and TRBJ1-4, the full variable domain reads DAMVIQNPRYQVTQFGKPVTLSCSQTLNHNVMYWYQQKSSQAPKLLFHYYDKDFNNEADTPDNFQSRRPNTSFCFLDIRSPGLGDTAMYLCATGYGQHNEKLFFGSGTQLSVL.

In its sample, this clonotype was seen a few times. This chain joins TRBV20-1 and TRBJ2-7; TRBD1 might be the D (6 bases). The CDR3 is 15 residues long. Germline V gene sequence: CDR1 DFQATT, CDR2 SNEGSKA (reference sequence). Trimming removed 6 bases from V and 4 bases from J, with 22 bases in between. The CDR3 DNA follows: TGCAGTGCCGCTACTAGATGGCAGGGGATGTACGAGCAGTACTTC. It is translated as CSAATRWQGMYEQYF.

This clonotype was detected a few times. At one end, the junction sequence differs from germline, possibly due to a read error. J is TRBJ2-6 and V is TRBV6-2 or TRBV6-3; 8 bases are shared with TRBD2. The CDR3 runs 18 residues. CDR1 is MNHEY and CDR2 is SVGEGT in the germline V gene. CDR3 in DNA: TGTGCCAGCAGGAACGGGGGGGCCAGAGGCTCTGGGGCCGACGTCCTGACTTTC. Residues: CASRNGGARGSGADVLTF.

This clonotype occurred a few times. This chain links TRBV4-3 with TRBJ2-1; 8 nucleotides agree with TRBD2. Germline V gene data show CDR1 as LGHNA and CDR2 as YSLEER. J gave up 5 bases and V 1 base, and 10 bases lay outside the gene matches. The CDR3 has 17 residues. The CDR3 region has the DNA TGCGCCAGCAGCCAAGTCCCCGGGACTAGGGCGAACAATGAGCAGTTCTTC. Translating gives CASSQVPGTRANNEQFF.

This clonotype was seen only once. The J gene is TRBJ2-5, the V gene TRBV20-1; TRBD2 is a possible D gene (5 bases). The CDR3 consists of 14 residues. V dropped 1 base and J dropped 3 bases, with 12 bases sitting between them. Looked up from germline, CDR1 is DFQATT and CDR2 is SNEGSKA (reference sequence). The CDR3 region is CSARVGSAEETQYF. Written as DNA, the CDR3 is TGCAGTGCTAGAGTTGGTAGCGCAGAAGAGACCCAGTACTTC.

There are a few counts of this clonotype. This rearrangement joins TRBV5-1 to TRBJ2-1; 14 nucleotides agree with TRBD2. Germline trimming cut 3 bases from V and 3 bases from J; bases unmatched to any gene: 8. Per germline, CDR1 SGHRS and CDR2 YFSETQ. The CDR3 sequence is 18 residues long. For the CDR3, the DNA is TGCGCCAGCAGCTCCCGGACTAGCGGGAGGACCATCTACAATGAGCAGTTCTTC. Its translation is CASSSRTSGRTIYNEQFF. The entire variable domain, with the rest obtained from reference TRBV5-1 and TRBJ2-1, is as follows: KAGVTQTPRYLIKTRGQQVTLSCSPISGHRSVSWYQQTPGQGLQFLFEYFSETQRNKGNFPGRFSGRQFSNSRSEMNVSTLELGDSALYLCASSSRTSGRTIYNEQFFGPGTRLTVL.

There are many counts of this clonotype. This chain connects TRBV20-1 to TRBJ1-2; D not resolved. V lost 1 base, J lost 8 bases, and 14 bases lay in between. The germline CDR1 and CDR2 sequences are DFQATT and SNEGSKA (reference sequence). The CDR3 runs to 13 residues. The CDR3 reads CSARVDGPGGYTF. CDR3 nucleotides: TGCAGTGCTAGAGTAGACGGACCGGGCGGCTACACCTTC.

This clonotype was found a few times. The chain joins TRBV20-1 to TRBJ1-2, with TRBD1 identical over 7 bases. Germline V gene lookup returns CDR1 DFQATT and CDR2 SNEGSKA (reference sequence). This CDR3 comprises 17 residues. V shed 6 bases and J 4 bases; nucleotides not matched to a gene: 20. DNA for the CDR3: TGCAGTGCCCCTCTCTGGACAGGCCCGAATCCCTTCTATGGCTACACCTTC. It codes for CSAPLWTGPNPFYGYTF.

CDR3 DNA: TGTGCCAGCAGCTTAGACGGGGGAGCGGGCACAGATACGCAGTATTTT. It translates to CASSLDGGAGTDTQYF. The chain employs TRBV7-8 and TRBJ2-3; a weak D match, TRBD2 (6 bases). V was clipped by 1 base and J by 1 base, with 12 bases between them. The germline V gene has CDR1 SGHVS and CDR2 FQNEAQ. This CDR3 comprises 16 residues.

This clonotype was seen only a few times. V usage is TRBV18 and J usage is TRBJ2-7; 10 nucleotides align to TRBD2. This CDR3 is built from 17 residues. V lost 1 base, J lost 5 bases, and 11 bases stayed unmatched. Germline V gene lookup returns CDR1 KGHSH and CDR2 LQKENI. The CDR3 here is CASSPRLSGRSGNEQYF. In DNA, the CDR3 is TGTGCCAGCTCACCACGTCTTAGCGGGAGGTCAGGCAACGAGCAGTACTTC.

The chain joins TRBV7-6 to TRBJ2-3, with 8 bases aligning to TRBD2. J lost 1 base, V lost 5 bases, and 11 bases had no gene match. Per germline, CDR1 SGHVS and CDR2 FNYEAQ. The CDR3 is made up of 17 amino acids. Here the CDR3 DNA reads TGTGCCAGCAGCCGAAGACTAGCGCTGGGCGGCACAGATACGCAGTATTTT. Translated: CASSRRLALGGTDTQYF.

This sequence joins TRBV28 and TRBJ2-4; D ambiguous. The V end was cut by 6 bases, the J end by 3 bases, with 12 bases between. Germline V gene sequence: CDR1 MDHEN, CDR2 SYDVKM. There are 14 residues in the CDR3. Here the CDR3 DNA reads TGTGCCAGCAGCCTACCCCATGGCAAAAACATTCAGTACTTC. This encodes CASSLPHGKNIQYF.

The CDR3 here is CASSLATSGYQETQYF. DNA of the CDR3: TGTGCCAGCAGCTTAGCGACTAGCGGGTACCAAGAGACCCAGTACTTC. The chain uses TRBV7-6 and TRBJ2-5; 10 positions agree with TRBD2. Germline CDR1 reads SGHVS; CDR2 reads FNYEAQ. After removal of 0 bases from V and 0 bases from J, the junction contained 1 base not matched to a gene. The CDR3 has 16 amino acids.